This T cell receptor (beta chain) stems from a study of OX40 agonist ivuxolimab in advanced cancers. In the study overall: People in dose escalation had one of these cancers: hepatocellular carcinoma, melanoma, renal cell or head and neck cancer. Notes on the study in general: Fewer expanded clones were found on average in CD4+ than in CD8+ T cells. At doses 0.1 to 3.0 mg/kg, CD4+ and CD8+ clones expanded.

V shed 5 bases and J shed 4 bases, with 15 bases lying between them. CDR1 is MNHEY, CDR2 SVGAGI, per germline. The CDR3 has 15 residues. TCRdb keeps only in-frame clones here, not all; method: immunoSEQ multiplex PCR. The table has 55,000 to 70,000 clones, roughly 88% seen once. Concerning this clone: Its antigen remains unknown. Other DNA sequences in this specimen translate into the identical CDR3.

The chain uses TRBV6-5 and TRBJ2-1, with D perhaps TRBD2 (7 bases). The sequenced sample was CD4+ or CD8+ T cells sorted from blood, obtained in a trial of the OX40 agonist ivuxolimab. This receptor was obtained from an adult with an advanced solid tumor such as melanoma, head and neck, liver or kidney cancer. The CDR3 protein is CASSRGGLSYNEQFF. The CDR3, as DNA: TGTGCCAGCAGTAGGGGGGGCCTATCGTACAATGAGCAGTTCTTC.